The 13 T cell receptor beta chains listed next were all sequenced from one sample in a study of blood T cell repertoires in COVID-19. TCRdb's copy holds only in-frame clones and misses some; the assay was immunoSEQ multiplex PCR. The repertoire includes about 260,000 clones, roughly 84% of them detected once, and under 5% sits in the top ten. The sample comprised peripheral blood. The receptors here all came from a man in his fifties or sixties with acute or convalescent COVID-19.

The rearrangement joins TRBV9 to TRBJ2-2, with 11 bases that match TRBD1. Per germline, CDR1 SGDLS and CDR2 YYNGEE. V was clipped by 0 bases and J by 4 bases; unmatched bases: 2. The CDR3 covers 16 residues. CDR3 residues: CASSVGGQGGTGELFF. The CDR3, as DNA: TGTGCCAGCAGCGTAGGGGGACAGGGGGGCACCGGGGAGCTGTTTTTT. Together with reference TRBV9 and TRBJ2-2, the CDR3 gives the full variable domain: DSGVTQTPKHLITATGQRVTLRCSPRSGDLSVYWYQQSLDQGLQFLIQYYNGEERAKGNILERFSAQQFPDLHSELNLSSLELGDSALYFCASSVGGQGGTGELFFGEGSRLTVL.

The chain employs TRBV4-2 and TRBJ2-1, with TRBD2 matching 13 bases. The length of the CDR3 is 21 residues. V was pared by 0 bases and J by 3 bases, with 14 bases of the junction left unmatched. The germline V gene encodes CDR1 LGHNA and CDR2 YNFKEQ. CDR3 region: CASSQDWGSGLAGALYNEQFF. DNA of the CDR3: TGTGCCAGCAGCCAAGATTGGGGCAGTGGACTAGCGGGAGCACTCTACAATGAGCAGTTCTTC.

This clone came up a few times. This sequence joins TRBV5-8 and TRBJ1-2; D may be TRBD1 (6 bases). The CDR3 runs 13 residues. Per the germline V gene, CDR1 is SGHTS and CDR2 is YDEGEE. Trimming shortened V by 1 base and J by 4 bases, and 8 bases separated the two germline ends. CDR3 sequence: CASSLSGVYGYTF. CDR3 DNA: TGTGCCAGCAGCTTGTCAGGGGTCTATGGCTACACCTTC.

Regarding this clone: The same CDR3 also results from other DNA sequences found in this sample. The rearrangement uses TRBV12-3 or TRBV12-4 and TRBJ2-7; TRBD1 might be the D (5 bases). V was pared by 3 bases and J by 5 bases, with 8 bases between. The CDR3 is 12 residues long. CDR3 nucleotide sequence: TGTGCCAGCAGTTTTCAGGGTCACGAGCAGTACTTC. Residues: CASSFQGHEQYF.

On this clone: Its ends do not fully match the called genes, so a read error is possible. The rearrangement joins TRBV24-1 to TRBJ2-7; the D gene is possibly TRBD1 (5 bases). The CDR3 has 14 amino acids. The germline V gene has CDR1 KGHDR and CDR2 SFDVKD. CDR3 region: CATSDPSGPQGGHF. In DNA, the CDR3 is TGTGCCACCAGTGATCCTAGTGGGCCCCAGGGTGGGCACTTC.

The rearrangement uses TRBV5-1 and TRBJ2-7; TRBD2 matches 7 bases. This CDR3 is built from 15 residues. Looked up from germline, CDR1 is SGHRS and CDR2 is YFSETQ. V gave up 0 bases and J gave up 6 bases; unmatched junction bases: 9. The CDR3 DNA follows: TGCGCCAGCAGCTTGGATAGGGCGGGAGTTGGCGAGCAGTACTTC. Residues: CASSLDRAGVGEQYF.

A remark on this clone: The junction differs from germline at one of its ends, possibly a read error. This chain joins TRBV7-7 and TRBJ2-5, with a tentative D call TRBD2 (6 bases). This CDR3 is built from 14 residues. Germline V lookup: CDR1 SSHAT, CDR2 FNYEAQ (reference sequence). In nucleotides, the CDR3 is TGTGCTAGCAGCTTAGCCGAGGGGAGGGAGACCCAGTACTTC. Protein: CASSLAEGRETQYF. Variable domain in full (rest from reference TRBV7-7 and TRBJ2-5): GAGVSQSPRYKVTKRGQDVTLRCDPISSHATLYWYQQALGQGPEFLTYFNYEAQPDKSGLPSDRFSAERPEGSISTLTIQRTEQRDSAMYRCASSLAEGRETQYFGPGTRLLVL.

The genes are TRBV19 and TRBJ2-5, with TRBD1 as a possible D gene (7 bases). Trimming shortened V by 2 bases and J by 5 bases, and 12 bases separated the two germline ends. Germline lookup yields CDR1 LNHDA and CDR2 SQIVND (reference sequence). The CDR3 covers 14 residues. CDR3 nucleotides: TGTGCCAGTAGTATATTGGCAGGGGGGGAGACCCAGTACTTC. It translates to CASSILAGGETQYF.

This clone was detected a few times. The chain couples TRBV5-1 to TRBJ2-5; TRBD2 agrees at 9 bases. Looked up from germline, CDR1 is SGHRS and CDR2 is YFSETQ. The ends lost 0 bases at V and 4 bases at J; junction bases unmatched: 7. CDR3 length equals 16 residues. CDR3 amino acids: CASSLAGREGGETQYF. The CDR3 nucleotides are TGCGCCAGCAGCTTGGCCGGGCGGGAGGGTGGAGAGACCCAGTACTTC.

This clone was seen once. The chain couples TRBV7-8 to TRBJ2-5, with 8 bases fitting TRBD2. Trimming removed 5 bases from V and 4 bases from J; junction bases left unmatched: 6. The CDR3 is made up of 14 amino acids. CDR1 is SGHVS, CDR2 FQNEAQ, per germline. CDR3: CASSKMGLGETQYF. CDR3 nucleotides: TGTGCCAGCAGCAAAATGGGACTAGGAGAGACCCAGTACTTC.

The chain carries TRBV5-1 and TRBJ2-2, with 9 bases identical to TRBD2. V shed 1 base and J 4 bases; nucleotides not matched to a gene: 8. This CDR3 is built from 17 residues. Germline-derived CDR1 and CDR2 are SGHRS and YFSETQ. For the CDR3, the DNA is TGCGCCAGCAGCTTGCAGAGCCTAGCGGGGCTCACCGGGGAGCTGTTTTTT. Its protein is CASSLQSLAGLTGELFF.

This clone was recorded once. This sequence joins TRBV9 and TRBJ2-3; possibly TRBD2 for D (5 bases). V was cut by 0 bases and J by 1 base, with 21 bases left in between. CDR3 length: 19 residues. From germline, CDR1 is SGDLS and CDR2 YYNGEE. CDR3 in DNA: TGTGCCAGCAGCGTAGAGTCCGACCCCGGCGAGAGGGGCACAGATACGCAGTATTTT. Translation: CASSVESDPGERGTDTQYF.

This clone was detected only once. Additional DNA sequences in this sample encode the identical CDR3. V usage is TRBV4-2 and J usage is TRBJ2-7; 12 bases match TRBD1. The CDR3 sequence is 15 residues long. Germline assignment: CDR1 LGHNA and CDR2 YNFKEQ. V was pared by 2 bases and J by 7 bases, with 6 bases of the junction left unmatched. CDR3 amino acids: CASSQTGTGGGEQYF. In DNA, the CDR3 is TGTGCCAGCAGCCAAACCGGGACAGGGGGCGGTGAGCAGTACTTC.